This TCR beta chain comes out of a study of blood T cell repertoires in COVID-19. This table comes from immunoSEQ multiplex PCR, and its TCRdb copy is limited to in-frame clones, with some not included. The sample lists 130,000 or so clones; 75% to 90% were seen once. V dropped 3 bases and J dropped 0 bases, with 12 bases sitting between them. CDR3 length: 15 residues. CDR1 MNHEY and CDR2 SMNVEV come from the germline V gene (reference sequence). The V and J genes are TRBV27 and TRBJ2-7; possibly TRBD2 for D (6 bases). This sequence was found in a human donor in a cohort sampled during active COVID-19. The specimen sequenced was peripheral blood. The DNA for the CDR3 is TGTGCCAGCAGTTTCTGGGGACTCAGCTCCTACGAGCAGTACTTC. Translated, it gives CASSFWGLSSYEQYF.